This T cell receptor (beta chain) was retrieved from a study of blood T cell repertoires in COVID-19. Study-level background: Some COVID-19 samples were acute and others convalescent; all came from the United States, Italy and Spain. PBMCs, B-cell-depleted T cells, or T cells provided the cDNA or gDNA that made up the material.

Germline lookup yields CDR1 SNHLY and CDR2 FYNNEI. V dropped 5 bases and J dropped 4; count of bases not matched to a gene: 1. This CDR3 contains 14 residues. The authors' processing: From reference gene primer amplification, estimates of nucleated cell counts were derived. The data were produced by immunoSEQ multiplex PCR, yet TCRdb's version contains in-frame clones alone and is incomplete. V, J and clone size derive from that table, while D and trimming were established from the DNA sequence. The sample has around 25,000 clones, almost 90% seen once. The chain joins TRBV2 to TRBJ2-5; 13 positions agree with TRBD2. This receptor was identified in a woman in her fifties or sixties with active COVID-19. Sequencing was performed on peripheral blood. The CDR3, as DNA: TGTGCCAGCAGTAGGACTAGCGGGGGAGAGACCCAGTACTTC. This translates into CASSRTSGGETQYF. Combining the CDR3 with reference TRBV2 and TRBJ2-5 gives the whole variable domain EPEVTQTPSHQVTQMGQEVILRCVPISNHLYFYWYRQILGQKVEFLVSFYNNEISEKSEIFDDQFSVERPDGSNFTLKIRSTKLEDSAMYFCASSRTSGGETQYFGPGTRLLVL.